The T cell receptor (beta chain) described here comes from a study of blood T cells in healthy people across ages. V lost 3 bases to trimming and J lost 5 bases; unmatched junction nucleotides: 13. CDR3 length: 16 residues. Germline CDR1 reads SGHTS; CDR2 reads YDEGEE. The use of a sample-barcoded 5' primer and a J-beta primer mix characterized a second PCR of roughly 6 to 11 cycles. TCRdb processed the 5' RACE reads anew with MiXCR; each CDR3 protein has one entry. The table shows some 860,000 distinct CDR3 sequences, with 56% occurring only once. Sequenced material: blood. V is TRBV5-8 and J is TRBJ2-5; the match to TRBD1 covers 7 bases. This sequence was found in a man in his forties or fifties in good health. The CDR3 DNA reads as TGTGCCAGCAGCTACCGACAGGGAAGGGGGCGGGAGACCCAGTACTTC. It translates to CASSYRQGRGRETQYF.